This T cell receptor (beta chain) was documented in a study of regulatory T cells in long-lasting Graves disease. Study background: Under 3 months of antithyroid drugs had been taken by newly diagnosed Graves' patients.

Stated time point: newly diagnosed GD, antithyroid drugs for less than 3 months. PBMCs were the source of the RNA used for TCR sequencing. Between the trimmed V and J ends, which lost 4 bases and 5 bases, there was a span of 20 bases. Per germline, CDR1 SGHVS and CDR2 FQNEAQ. This CDR3 has 16 amino acids. Construction of TCR beta libraries relied on iRepertoire HTBI primers and on Arm-PCR targeting CDR3 regions. TCRdb re-derived calls from the multiplex PCR reads in MiXCR, one entry per CDR3 protein. The sample lists 350,000 to 500,000 distinct CDR3 sequences; 16% were seen once. On this clonotype: A much bigger clone sits one base away, suggesting this may be a read error.

These same records also appear under a second study, on T cells in Graves' hyperthyroidism and ophthalmopathy. Per that study: Most thyroid clonotypes expanded above 0.001 appeared in blood too.

The chain has TRBV7-8 and TRBJ2-5, with D possibly being TRBD2 (6 bases). This sequence was found in a woman aged 25 to 45 with Graves disease. Sequenced material: peripheral blood mononuclear cells (PBMCs), taken at new diagnosis, from a patient treated with antithyroid drugs. CDR3 protein: CASSSTLGGIRETQYF. CDR3 DNA sequence: TGTGCCAGCAGCTCAACGTTGGGGGGTATTAGGGAGACCCAGTACTTC.